This T cell receptor beta chain was sequenced for a study of shared clonotypes between healthy human individuals (dated by TCRdb to 2018 to 2021). For context, the study as a whole: Two women and a few men aged 18 to 49 years were included in the cohort. For each donor, CD4 naive and CD4 memory were each given three plates, CD8 naive was given two plates, and CD8 memory was given one plate. Leukapheresis yielded between about 0.85 and 10 billion PBMCs per donor. To increase sequencing depth and limit assay-specific biases, TCR repertoire library preparation and sequencing were carried out by different laboratories using diverse techniques. Blood TCR repertoires of about five healthy adults were deeply sequenced to estimate repertoire size and the extent of clonotype sharing between individuals. Broad study findings and their caveats: About 5% of naive CD4, 3.5% of naive CD8, about 2.1% of memory CD4, and about 0.4% of memory CD8 clonotypes were shared across several donors. Pairwise subsampling led to the expectation that sequencing depth would affect the degree of clonotype sharing among donors. Because the study included only a small number of donors, the genetic and exposure-history diversity represented was limited. Rarefaction of sorted-subset datasets indicated incomplete sequencing despite the large sequencing depth. Compared with non-shared clonotypes, the clonotypes found in all four sorted-subset donors had higher generation probabilities. Sampling was limited to blood, and TCR repertoires in tissue likely differ from TCR repertoires in blood. Larger estimated clonotype richness was generally found for naive subsets than for memory subsets.

TCR CDR3 regions were amplified from genomic DNA by multiplex PCR using the deep immunoSEQ assay. Extracted genomic DNA from each cell subset was spread evenly across all wells of several immunoSEQ 96-well plates, with each plate serving as a replicate. For sorted subsets, each replicate PCR was loaded with 200 ng genomic DNA, equivalent to 30,000 or so T cell genomes. The purified libraries were quantified using a Qubit 3.0 fluorometer, sized with a Bioanalyzer 2100, and then quantified again using the KAPA Library Quantification kit. Each immunoSEQ 96-well plate was sequenced on its own single-read 150-cycle Illumina NextSeq 550 flow cell. As for the authors' bioinformatics: The immunoSEQ output contained only junctional sequences without quality scores, so filtering could not match that applied to full-length reads. To assign V/J genes and CDR3, sequences were annotated against IMGT germline references using PyIR, a Python wrapper for IgBLAST v1.9. Reads with weak V/J assignments (E-value above 1e-6), missing CDR3, stop codons, out-of-frame junctions, or ambiguous translated residues were removed. A V3J clonotype was defined by an identical inferred V gene, J gene, and CDR3 amino acid sequence. Percentage overlap between repertoires was computed as shared unique clonotypes divided by the size of the smaller repertoire. Repertoire richness was assessed with RTK rarefaction, the Chao1 estimator, and Recon v2.1 estimates of unobserved clonotypes. Generation probabilities for all TCRbeta clonotypes obtained by the gDNA method from a handful of donors were computed using OLGA. Not all clones reach the TCRdb copy of this immuneACCESS table, which keeps in-frame sequences only. Checked studies attribute under half of the gap to unresolved V genes and leave the rest unexplained. The DNA was the basis for D and trimming; V, J and clone size are from that table. Here the sample has under 2,000,000 clones; approximately 95% occur a single time. The leading ten clones occupy around 1% of the sample.

For the CD8 naive samples, CD45RO-negative cells were positively selected for CCR7, yielding a CD45RA+CCR7+ population from which TemRA cells were excluded. Donors were healthy HIV-negative adults with no recently reported acute infections or vaccinations. Every donor was a Caucasian adult living in Nashville, Tennessee, USA. Blood was collected by leukapheresis, and PBMCs were isolated by Ficoll-Histopaque density gradient centrifugation and then cryopreserved in liquid nitrogen vapor phase. Purity and quantity of every magnetically sorted T cell population were checked by analytical flow cytometry. Each sorted fraction had its genomic DNA isolated and then quantified by UV absorbance on a Nanodrop 2000c. With respect to this clone: What this receptor recognizes is not known. Nothing much larger sits one base from this clone, and base qualities are not available.

Taken from cysteine to phenylalanine, the CDR3 has 14 residues. Only the CDR3 DNA is retained, 42 bases long and in frame from the first base. The junction carries 10 bases between V and J, which are trimmed by 2 bases and 5 bases respectively. CDR1 and CDR2 were assigned from the germline V gene as MRHNA and SNTAGT. The sequence derives from a man between 18 and 35 years old in good health. The chain was built from TRBV6-4 and TRBJ2-1; the D gene is perhaps TRBD2, from 6 matching bases. The sample taken for sequencing was naive CD8+ T cells sorted from blood. This specimen's cell subset or site label, interpreted: CD45RA+CCR7+. The CDR3 corresponds to CASSDGGLNNEQFF. The nucleotide sequence is TGTGCCAGCAGTGACGGGGGACTTAACAATGAGCAGTTCTTC.